This T cell receptor (beta chain) was identified during a study of control samples from healthy donors and cancer patients. The data were produced by immunoSEQ multiplex PCR, yet TCRdb's version contains in-frame clones alone and is incomplete. The sample lists about 140,000 clones; about 90% were seen once. This clone was picked up one time. The V and J ends lost 6 bases and 0 bases, in that order; junction bases with no gene match: 8. Germline CDR1 reads LGHNT; CDR2 reads FRNRAP. This CDR3 is 18 amino acids long. The TCR comes from a young man in good health. The genes are TRBV12-5 and TRBJ1-6; 10 nucleotides line up with TRBD1. Sequenced: blood. The CDR3 nucleotides are TGTGCTAGTGGGCGGGAAGGGACAGGGGACTCCTATAATTCACCCCTCCACTTT. This codes for CASGREGTGDSYNSPLHF. Supplemented by reference TRBV12-5 and TRBJ1-6, the full variable domain reads DARVTQTPRHKVTEMGQEVTMRCQPILGHNTVFWYRQTMMQGLELLAYFRNRAPLDDSGMPKDRFSAEMPDATLATLKIQPSEPRDSAVYFCASGREGTGDSYNSPLHFGNGTRLTVT.